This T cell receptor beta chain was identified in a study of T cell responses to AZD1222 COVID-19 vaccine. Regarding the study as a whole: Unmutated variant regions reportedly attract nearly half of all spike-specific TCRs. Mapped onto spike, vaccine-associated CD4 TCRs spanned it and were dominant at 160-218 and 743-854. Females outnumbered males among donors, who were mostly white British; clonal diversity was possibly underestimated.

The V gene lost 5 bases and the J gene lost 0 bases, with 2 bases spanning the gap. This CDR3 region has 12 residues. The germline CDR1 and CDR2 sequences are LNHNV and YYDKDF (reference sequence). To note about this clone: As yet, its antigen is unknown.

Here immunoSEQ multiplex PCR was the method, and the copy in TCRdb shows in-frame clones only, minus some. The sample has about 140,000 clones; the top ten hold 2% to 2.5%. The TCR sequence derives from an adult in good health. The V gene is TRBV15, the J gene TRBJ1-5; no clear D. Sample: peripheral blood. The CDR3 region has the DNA TGTGCCACCAGCCCTAGCAATCAGCCCCAGCATTTT. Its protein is CATSPSNQPQHF.